A single sample is the source of the 13 T cell receptor beta chains below, sequenced in a study of early T cells in non-severe SARS-CoV-2 infection. TCRdb itself ran the 5' RACE reads through MiXCR, one entry per CDR3 protein. Found here are about 61,000 distinct CDR3 sequences, less than 14% of them singletons; the top ten hold 1.5% to 2%. Sample: whole blood. The receptor source for this set is an adult who was a healthcare worker with PCR-confirmed SARS-CoV-2 infection or an uninfected control (not recorded which).

V and J are TRBV18 and TRBJ1-4, with unresolved D. Germline CDR1 KGHSH, CDR2 LQKENI. This CDR3 region has 16 residues. V dropped 2 bases and J dropped 8 bases, with 18 bases sitting between them. This chain's CDR3 is CASSPGPSEGWEKLFF. The CDR3 region has the DNA TGTGCCAGCTCACCAGGGCCGTCAGAGGGATGGGAAAAACTGTTTTTT.

This clonotype occurred a few times. The chain has TRBV21-1 and TRBJ2-7; the table's TRBD2 call for D was not verified on the DNA. TRBV21-1 is an annotated pseudogene. The CDR3 contains 14 residues. The CDR3 DNA reads as TGTGCCAGCAATGGAGGGCGAAGCTCCTACGAGCAGTACTTC. Its protein product is CASNGGRSSYEQYF.

At least ten counts were recorded for this clonotype. J is TRBJ2-3 and V is TRBV9; no clear D. The V end lost 0 bases, the J end lost 6 bases, and 11 bases lay between the germline ends. The germline V gene has CDR1 SGDLS and CDR2 YYNGEE. This CDR3 has 14 residues. The chain's CDR3 is CASSVEGRLDTQYF. The CDR3 nucleotides read TGTGCCAGCAGCGTAGAAGGCCGGCTGGATACGCAGTATTTT.

This sequence joins TRBV29-1 and TRBJ1-1; D is unresolved. The CDR3 is made up of 12 amino acids. The V and J ends lost 6 bases and 4 bases respectively, with 12 bases between them. The germline gives CDR1 SQVTM, CDR2 ANQGSEA. Written as DNA, the CDR3 is TGCAGCGTCCCCCCCGAGGGCACTGAAGCTTTCTTT. This gives the protein CSVPPEGTEAFF.

This clonotype was observed a few times. The chain recombines TRBV7-9 with TRBJ2-1, with 8 bases lining up with TRBD2. J was trimmed by 8 bases and V by 8 bases; bases with no gene match: 14. Germline lookup yields CDR1 SEHNR and CDR2 FQNEAQ (reference sequence). The CDR3 sequence is 15 residues long. CDR3: CASLPLGLAEHEQFF. The CDR3 coding sequence is TGTGCCAGCCTACCCCTCGGACTAGCCGAGCATGAGCAGTTCTTC.

This clonotype was seen ten or more times. The genes are TRBV12-3 or TRBV12-4 and TRBJ2-5; D remains ambiguous. V was clipped by 1 base and J by 7 bases, with 13 bases between them. The CDR3 is 14 amino acids. The CDR3 bases are TGTGCCAGCAGTTTAGTCCAGCTTGATGGGACCCAGTACTTC. This encodes CASSLVQLDGTQYF.

The V call is TRBV3-1, the J call TRBJ2-5; either TRBD1 or TRBD2 may supply D (5 bases each). CDR3 size: 14 residues. Germline lookup yields CDR1 LGHDT and CDR2 YNNKEL (reference sequence). Trimming removed 1 base from V and 1 base from J, with 7 bases in between. The CDR3 DNA reads TGTGCCAGCAGCCAAGGGGACGGCCAAGAGACCCAGTACTTC. Translating gives CASSQGDGQETQYF.

The chain employs TRBV29-1 and TRBJ1-1, with D perhaps TRBD1 (6 bases). The germline V gene has CDR1 SQVTM and CDR2 ANQGSEA. The CDR3 spans 13 residues. The V gene lost 7 bases and the J gene lost 4 bases, with 16 bases spanning the gap. CDR3 bases: TGCAGCGGAGACTTAGGGGGTATCACTGAAGCTTTCTTT. Encoded protein: CSGDLGGITEAFF.

This clonotype has at least ten counts. The V and J genes are TRBV11-2 and TRBJ2-7; D is undetermined. V lost 5 bases to trimming and J lost 3 bases, with 8 bases between them. The germline CDR1 and CDR2 sequences are SGHAT and FQNNGV. The CDR3 contains 12 residues. For the CDR3, the DNA is TGTGCCAGCAGCCACTCCGGCTACGAGCAGTACTTC. It translates to CASSHSGYEQYF.

This clonotype was counted between two and nine times. This CDR3 reads CSASGGGNTDTQYF. The CDR3 nucleotides are TGCAGTGCTAGCGGCGGGGGGAACACAGATACGCAGTATTTT. The chain combines TRBV20-1 with TRBJ2-3; TRBD2 agrees at 8 bases. The V and J ends lost 3 bases and 2 bases, in that order; junction bases with no gene match: 4. CDR1 DFQATT and CDR2 SNEGSKA come from the germline V gene (reference sequence). The CDR3 has 14 residues.

This clonotype was seen ten or more times. The chain uses TRBV14 and TRBJ1-1; possibly TRBD1 for D (6 bases). V was clipped by 5 bases and J by 6 bases, with 16 bases between them. CDR1 and CDR2 from the germline V gene are SGHDN and FVKESK. CDR3 length: 14 residues. The CDR3 bases are TGTGCCAGCAGCTCCCACAGGGCAGGGGCTGAAGCTTTCTTT. Translating it yields CASSSHRAGAEAFF.

In its sample, this clonotype was seen many times. The chain carries TRBV5-1 and TRBJ1-5, with D hard to call. Per the germline V gene, CDR1 is SGHRS and CDR2 is YFSETQ. V gave up 3 bases and J gave up 3 bases, with 13 bases separating them. The CDR3 has 15 amino acids. The CDR3 DNA reads as TGCGCCAGCAGCTCAGGTTTGGGGAACAATCAGCCCCAGCATTTT. It is translated as CASSSGLGNNQPQHF.

In its sample, this clonotype was seen a few times. The chain couples TRBV7-9 to TRBJ2-1, with 12 bases matching TRBD2. Per germline, CDR1 SEHNR and CDR2 FQNEAQ (reference sequence). V was pared by 2 bases and J by 8 bases, with 10 bases of the junction left unmatched. The CDR3 loop spans 17 amino acids. The CDR3, as DNA: TGTGCCAGCAGCTTATTGACTAGCGGGGGATGGGTTGATGAGCAGTTCTTC. It translates to CASSLLTSGGWVDEQFF.